The clone carrying this T cell receptor (beta chain) was detected once. The sample belongs to a study of T cells in Graves' hyperthyroidism and ophthalmopathy. Looking at the study overall: Blood from the periphery was taken at initial diagnosis, before any treatment.

Stable Graves' hyperthyroidism meant no ophthalmopathy progression within 18 months. There were TCR beta CDR3 regions amplified from RNA transcripts. During a first-round RT-PCR of the TCR CDR3, the HTBI primer set was used. In TCRdb, the multiplex PCR reads were re-called with MiXCR into one record per CDR3 protein. The sample carries roughly 740,000 distinct CDR3 sequences, around 17% recorded once. Sequenced: blood. The origin of this receptor is a man aged 18-30 years with Graves' hyperthyroidism.

The chain's CDR3 is CASRPGPGNTIYF. As DNA, the CDR3 is TGTGCCAGCAGACCGGGACCTGGAAACACCATATATTTT. This chain links TRBV28 with TRBJ1-3; a possible D gene is TRBD1 (5 bases). Trimming shortened V by 6 bases and J by 2 bases, and 8 bases separated the two germline ends. CDR1 and CDR2 (germline): MDHEN, SYDVKM. The CDR3 length is 13 residues.